This T cell receptor (beta chain) was profiled in a study of cytomegalovirus exposure and HLA in healthy donors. Across the study: Among the 300 to 500 donors who were genotyped, about 86% fell in the genetic ancestry cluster that is associated with self-reported Caucasian donors.

Researchers ran the PCR with 60 Vbeta and 13 Jbeta primers. Sequenced by immunoSEQ multiplex PCR; TCRdb stores in-frame clones only, minus some. The sample records roughly 82,000 clones, roughly 80% being singletons. As for the donors, each was a healthy bone marrow donor. From germline, CDR1 is SGHTA and CDR2 FQGNSA. Trimming removed 5 bases at V and 3 bases at J, with 9 bases between. The CDR3 loop spans 13 amino acids. Study observations and caveats: Cytomegalovirus status was reportedly diagnosed by the classifier with high specificity and sensitivity. According to a later analysis, donors in an Asian-associated ancestry cluster reportedly had fewer N-insertions than the approximately 720-donor mean.

As for this clone: Its antigen is unidentified.

This chain joins TRBV7-2 and TRBJ2-3; D is unclear. The sample was PBMCs. The receptor comes from a woman in her fifties or sixties in good health and CMV-seropositive. CDR3 in amino acids: CASSPTRTDTQYF. The CDR3 bases are TGTGCCAGCAGCCCTACCCGAACAGATACGCAGTATTTT.